What follows are 27 T cell receptor beta chains derived from one specimen sequenced in a study of post-analysis software for immune sequencing data (dated by TCRdb to between 2014 and 2016). Study-wide findings and limitations: About 5 TRBV segments, including TRBV5-6, TRBV5-1 and TRBV20-1, were significantly more frequent in patients than controls.

The method behind the library was PCR. Sequenced using an Illumina HiSeq 2500. To reduce PCR and sequencing biases, unique molecular identifiers were incorporated into the TCR beta cDNA libraries. The public reads were reprocessed in TCRdb via fastp at Q25 and MiXCR, keeping in-frame beta chains. Every distinct CDR3 protein forms one entry, paired with its most common genes and DNA. For this sample there are hundreds of thousands of distinct CDR3 sequences; roughly 46% appear just once. The ten largest clones add up to about 12% of the sample. These receptors lack a known antigen. What was sequenced was blood. The receptors were gathered from a girl aged 5 to 17 with multiple sclerosis.

This rearrangement joins TRBV5-4 to TRBJ1-2, with D tentatively TRBD1 (5 bases). Germline V lookup: CDR1 SGHNT, CDR2 YYREEE (reference sequence). V was trimmed by 5 bases and J by 8 bases, leaving 22 bases between them. The CDR3 runs 15 residues. CDR3 residues: CASRQPPQGPEGYTF. The CDR3, as DNA: TGTGCCAGCAGGCAACCACCTCAGGGACCGGAGGGCTACACCTTC. Using reference TRBV5-4 and TRBJ1-2 for the parts outside the CDR3, the full variable domain is ETGVTQSPTHLIKTRGQQVTLRCSSQSGHNTVSWYQQALGQGPQFIFQYYREEENGRGNFPPRFSGLQFPNYSSELNVNALELDDSALYLCASRQPPQGPEGYTFGSGTRLTVV.

V is TRBV5-1 and J is TRBJ2-4; 8 bases line up with TRBD2. The J call may not be correct, given that the DNA end is closer to TRBJ2-7. This CDR3 is 16 amino acids long. Germline V lookup: CDR1 SGHRS, CDR2 YFSETQ. CDR3 bases: TGCGCCAGCAGCTACTCCGGGCACAGCGGGAGCTACGAGCAGTACTTC. It yields the protein CASSYSGHSGSYEQYF.

V and J are TRBV7-2 and TRBJ1-1, with a tentative D call TRBD1 (6 bases). With 4 bases removed from V and 0 bases from J, the gap between germline ends came to 9 bases. This CDR3 has 14 residues. The V gene's germline CDR1 is SGHTA and CDR2 FQGNSA. CDR3 sequence reads: CASSSGALNTEAFF. DNA for the CDR3: TGTGCCAGCAGCTCAGGGGCCCTGAACACTGAAGCTTTCTTT. Full variable domain (remainder filled in from reference TRBV7-2 and TRBJ1-1): GAGVSQSPSNKVTEKGKDVELRCDPISGHTALYWYRQSLGQGLEFLIYFQGNSAPDKSGLPSDRFSAERTGGSVSTLTIQRTQQEDSAVYLCASSSGALNTEAFFGQGTRLTVV.

This clonotype was detected only a few times. The chain combines TRBV28 with TRBJ2-7; 9 bases line up with TRBD2. CDR1 is MDHEN, CDR2 SYDVKM, per germline. Trimming took 4 bases from V and 4 from J; bases not matched to a gene: 5. The CDR3 spans 14 residues. In DNA form, the CDR3 reads TGTGCCAGCAGTTCCCCTCTAGCGGGGTACGAGCAGTACTTC. Residues: CASSSPLAGYEQYF.

The V call is TRBV4-1, the J call TRBJ2-1, with D unresolved. The V gene's germline CDR1 is MGHRA and CDR2 YSYEKL. V was clipped by 4 bases and J by 7 bases, with 8 bases between them. The CDR3 is made up of 12 amino acids. The CDR3 nucleotides are TGCGCCAGCAGCCGAACGAGTAATGAGCAGTTCTTC. It codes for CASSRTSNEQFF.

This chain links TRBV15 with TRBJ2-5, with D tentatively TRBD2 (5 bases). The CDR3 totals 15 residues. The germline gives CDR1 LNHNV, CDR2 YYDKDF (reference sequence). V was cut by 1 base and J by 11 bases, with 20 bases left in between. The CDR3 sequence is CATSRGVASNNEQYF. For the CDR3, the DNA is TGTGCCACCAGCAGAGGGGTAGCGTCTAACAATGAGCAGTACTTC. The full variable domain, in which reference TRBV15 and TRBJ2-5 provide the parts outside the CDR3, is DAMVIQNPRYQVTQFGKPVTLSCSQTLNHNVMYWYQQKSSQAPKLLFHYYDKDFNNEADTPDNFQSRRPNTSFCFLDIRSPGLGDTAMYLCATSRGVASNNEQYFGPGTRLLVL.

V is TRBV28 and J is TRBJ1-2; tentatively, D is TRBD1 (6 bases). The CDR3 loop spans 15 amino acids. Germline assignment: CDR1 MDHEN and CDR2 SYDVKM. V was trimmed by 3 bases and J by 6 bases, leaving 17 bases between them. CDR3 DNA sequence: TGTGCCAGCAGTTTCGGATTGGGGGGGCGCGATGGCTACACCTTC. It encodes CASSFGLGGRDGYTF.

The chain carries TRBV9 and TRBJ2-2; D call uncertain. V was trimmed by 0 bases and J by 0 bases, leaving 6 bases between them. This CDR3 is built from 15 residues. Germline V gene data show CDR1 as SGDLS and CDR2 as YYNGEE. CDR3: CASSVDGANTGELFF. The CDR3 region has the DNA TGTGCCAGCAGCGTAGACGGAGCGAACACCGGGGAGCTGTTTTTT.

V gene TRBV9 combines with J gene TRBJ2-7, with TRBD2 matching over 13 bases. CDR1 is SGDLS, CDR2 YYNGEE, per germline. With 3 bases clipped from V and 3 bases from J, the junction kept 6 bases outside the gene matches. The CDR3 is 16 residues long. CDR3 sequence reads: CASSDSGLAGIYEQYF. As DNA, the CDR3 is TGTGCCAGCAGCGACTCGGGACTAGCGGGAATCTACGAGCAGTACTTC.

The chain recombines TRBV28 with TRBJ2-7; 10 bases match TRBD2. V was pared by 4 bases and J by 5 bases, with 8 bases of the junction left unmatched. CDR1 is MDHEN and CDR2 is SYDVKM in the germline V gene. CDR3 length equals 15 residues. CDR3 loop: CASSSLAGEGDEQYF. For the CDR3, the DNA is TGTGCCAGCAGTTCCCTAGCGGGAGAAGGCGACGAGCAGTACTTC.

This clonotype was observed a few times. The CDR3 here is CASSFGLGGSYEQYF. CDR3 DNA: TGTGCCAGCAGTTTCGGGCTAGGCGGCTCCTACGAGCAGTACTTC. The V gene is TRBV27, the J gene TRBJ2-7; D gene ambiguous. Trimming took off 3 bases at V and 0 bases at J, with 12 bases between the two ends. The CDR3 totals 15 residues. Germline CDR1 is MNHEY and CDR2 is SMNVEV (reference sequence).

This clonotype has more than one count but fewer than ten. The rearrangement joins TRBV12-3 or TRBV12-4 to TRBJ2-1; TRBD2 aligns across 11 bases. The CDR3 has 16 amino acids. With 1 base clipped from V and 4 bases from J, the junction kept 3 bases outside the gene matches. The CDR3 sequence is CASSLGRTSGYNEQFF. The CDR3 DNA follows: TGTGCCAGCAGTTTAGGAAGGACTAGCGGGTACAATGAGCAGTTCTTC.

The chain combines TRBV4-3 with TRBJ2-2, with a possible D match to TRBD2 (5 bases). The length of the CDR3 is 17 residues. Trimming shortened V by 2 bases and J by 0 bases, and 13 bases separated the two germline ends. Per the germline V gene, CDR1 is LGHNA and CDR2 is YSLEER. The CDR3 nucleotides read TGCGCCAGCAGCCAATCGCTCCGGGATCCGAACACCGGGGAGCTGTTTTTT. It encodes CASSQSLRDPNTGELFF.

This clonotype showed up just a few times. The rearrangement joins TRBV20-1 to TRBJ2-7; possible D gene TRBD2, 6 bases. This CDR3 has 15 residues. The V end lost 1 base, the J end lost 3 bases, and 16 bases lay between the germline ends. In germline, CDR1 is DFQATT, CDR2 SNEGSKA (reference sequence). In DNA, the CDR3 is TGCAGTGCTAGAGGTATCGGGGGTCCAGACTACGAGCAGTACTTC. It encodes CSARGIGGPDYEQYF.

This clonotype was counted only a few times. DNA for the CDR3: TGTGCCAGCAGCTTAGTTCTGATCCGTGCGTCCACAGGAGGGCTGTTTTTT. This gives the protein CASSLVLIRASTGGLFF. The genes are TRBV7-2 and TRBJ1-4, with TRBD1 as a possible D gene (5 bases). This CDR3 has 17 amino acids. The V and J ends lost 1 base and 14 bases respectively, with 26 bases between them. Germline V CDR1 and CDR2: SGHTA, FQGNSA.

The chain uses TRBV7-2 and TRBJ2-1, with D possibly TRBD1 on 5 matching bases. The CDR3 is made up of 13 amino acids. The ends were cut back, 6 bases at V and 9 bases at J, with 15 bases in the middle. Looked up from germline, CDR1 is SGHTA and CDR2 is FQGNSA. The CDR3 DNA reads TGTGCCAGCAGTTACGCTAGGGGAAGTGAGCAGTTCTTC. This gives the protein CASSYARGSEQFF.

The sample holds a few counts of this clonotype. V gene TRBV5-1 combines with J gene TRBJ1-6; no firm D call. The CDR3 is made up of 14 amino acids. Trimming stripped 1 base from V and 7 bases from J, with 9 bases between. Germline assignment: CDR1 SGHRS and CDR2 YFSETQ. The CDR3 protein is CASSLRISNSPLHF. Here the CDR3 DNA reads TGCGCCAGCAGCTTGCGGATCTCGAATTCACCCCTCCACTTT.

This clonotype appeared many times. The chain couples TRBV7-3 to TRBJ2-5; 12 positions match TRBD2. J gave up 5 bases and V 3 bases, and 4 bases lay outside the gene matches. The CDR3 covers 15 residues. Germline V CDR1 and CDR2: SGHTA, FQGTGA. The CDR3 coding sequence is TGTGCCAGCAGCTTCGGGACTAGCGGGTGGGAGACCCAGTACTTC. Protein: CASSFGTSGWETQYF. The full variable domain, with the rest looked up from reference TRBV7-3 and TRBJ2-5, is GAGVSQTPSNKVTEKGKYVELRCDPISGHTALYWYRQSLGQGPEFLIYFQGTGAADDSGLPNDRFFAVRPEGSVSTLKIQRTERGDSAVYLCASSFGTSGWETQYFGPGTRLLVL.

This clonotype turned up a few times. The chain uses TRBV12-3 or TRBV12-4 and TRBJ1-1; D remains unclear. V was cut by 8 bases and J by 0 bases, with 10 bases left in between. The CDR3 totals 13 residues. The CDR3 is CASGLPMNTEAFF. The CDR3 coding sequence is TGTGCCAGCGGTCTCCCGATGAACACTGAAGCTTTCTTT.

This chain's CDR3 is CSVWDAWHTEAFF. The CDR3 region has the DNA TGCAGCGTGTGGGACGCCTGGCACACTGAAGCTTTCTTT. The chain joins TRBV29-1 to TRBJ1-1, with D possibly being TRBD1 (5 bases). In germline, CDR1 is SQVTM, CDR2 ANQGSEA. V was shortened by 6 bases and J by 3 bases, with 14 bases between the two germline ends. There are 13 residues in the CDR3.

The sample holds a few counts of this clonotype. The V and J genes are TRBV10-3 and TRBJ2-7, with 8 bases aligning to TRBD2. This CDR3 is 15 amino acids long. The ends lost 0 bases at V and 1 base at J; junction bases unmatched: 2. CDR1 is ENHRY, CDR2 SYGVKD, per germline. CDR3 bases: TGTGCCATCAGTGAGTCTAGCGGGGATTCCTACGAGCAGTACTTC. This translates into CAISESSGDSYEQYF.

This clonotype has just a few counts. This sequence joins TRBV5-1 and TRBJ2-1; D possibly corresponds to TRBD2 (6 bases). The CDR3 extends over 16 amino acids. V was trimmed by 0 bases and J by 2 bases, leaving 12 bases between them. Germline-derived CDR1 and CDR2 are SGHRS and YFSETQ. The CDR3: CASSLVGSGAYNEQFF. DNA of the CDR3: TGCGCCAGCAGCTTGGTGGGTAGCGGAGCCTACAATGAGCAGTTCTTC.

V gene TRBV27 combines with J gene TRBJ2-1; D not certain. In germline, CDR1 is MNHEY, CDR2 SMNVEV (reference sequence). The CDR3 has 17 residues. V was cut by 7 bases and J by 5 bases, with 24 bases left in between. The CDR3: CASTPLPGKTMDNEQFF. CDR3 DNA: TGTGCCAGCACTCCACTACCGGGCAAAACGATGGACAATGAGCAGTTCTTC.

This chain joins TRBV2 and TRBJ2-1, with TRBD2 as a possible D gene (7 bases). The germline CDR1 and CDR2 sequences are SNHLY and FYNNEI. Trimming took off 6 bases at V and 3 bases at J, with 15 bases between the two ends. This CDR3 has 15 residues. The CDR3 here is CASRGGRGYYNEQFF. The CDR3 DNA follows: TGTGCCAGCAGAGGGGGGCGGGGGTACTACAATGAGCAGTTCTTC.

This clonotype was counted many times. V is TRBV5-1 and J is TRBJ2-1, with TRBD2 as a possible D gene (5 bases). V lost 0 bases, J lost 8 bases, and 6 bases lay in between. Germline values: CDR1 SGHRS, CDR2 YFSETQ. This CDR3 comprises 12 residues. CDR3 in DNA: TGCGCCAGCAGCTTGGACGGGGATGAGCAGTTCTTC. As protein: CASSLDGDEQFF.

This clonotype was found a few times. J is TRBJ2-5 and V is TRBV12-3 or TRBV12-4; D uncertain. Trimming removed 5 bases at V and 5 bases at J, with 9 bases between. This CDR3 is 12 amino acids long. The CDR3, as DNA: TGTGCCAGCAGTCGATCGGAGGAGACCCAGTACTTC. It is translated as CASSRSEETQYF.

The chain combines TRBV7-3 with TRBJ2-1; no reliable D call. Germline V gene data show CDR1 as SGHTA and CDR2 as FQGTGA. V was cut by 0 bases and J by 2 bases, with 5 bases left in between. The CDR3 spans 14 residues. CDR3 in amino acids: CASSLTITYNEQFF. CDR3 bases: TGTGCCAGCAGCTTAACGATAACCTACAATGAGCAGTTCTTC.